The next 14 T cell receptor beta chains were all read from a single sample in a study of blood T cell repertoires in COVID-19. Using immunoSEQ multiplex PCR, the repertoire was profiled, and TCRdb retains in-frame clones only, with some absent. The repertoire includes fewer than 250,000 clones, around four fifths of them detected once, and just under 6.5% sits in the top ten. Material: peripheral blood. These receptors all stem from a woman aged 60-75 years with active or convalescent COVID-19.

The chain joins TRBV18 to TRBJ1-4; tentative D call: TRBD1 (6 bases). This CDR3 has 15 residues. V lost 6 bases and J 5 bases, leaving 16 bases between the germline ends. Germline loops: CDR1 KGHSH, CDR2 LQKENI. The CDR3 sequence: CASSRGGQRNEKLFF. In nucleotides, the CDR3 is TGTGCCAGCTCCCGTGGCGGACAGCGAAATGAAAAACTGTTTTTT.

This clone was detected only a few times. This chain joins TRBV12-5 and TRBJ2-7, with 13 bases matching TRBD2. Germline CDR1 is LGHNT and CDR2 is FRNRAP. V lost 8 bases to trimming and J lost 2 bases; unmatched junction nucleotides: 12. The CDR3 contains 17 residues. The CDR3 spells CASQISWTSGSPYEQYF. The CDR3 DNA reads TGTGCTAGTCAAATCTCGTGGACTAGCGGGAGCCCCTACGAGCAGTACTTC.

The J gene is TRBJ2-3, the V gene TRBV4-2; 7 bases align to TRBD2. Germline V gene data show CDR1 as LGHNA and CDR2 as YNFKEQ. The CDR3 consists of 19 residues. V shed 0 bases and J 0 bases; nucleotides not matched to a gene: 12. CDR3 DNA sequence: TGTGCCAGCAGCCAAGAGGTGTGGCTAAGCGGGGCCAGCACAGATACGCAGTATTTT. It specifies CASSQEVWLSGASTDTQYF.

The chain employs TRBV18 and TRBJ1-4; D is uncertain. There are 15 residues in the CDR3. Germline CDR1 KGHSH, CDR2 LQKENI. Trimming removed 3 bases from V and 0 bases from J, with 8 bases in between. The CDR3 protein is CASSPRDSTNEKLFF. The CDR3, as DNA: TGTGCCAGCTCACCCCGGGATTCAACTAATGAAAAACTGTTTTTT.

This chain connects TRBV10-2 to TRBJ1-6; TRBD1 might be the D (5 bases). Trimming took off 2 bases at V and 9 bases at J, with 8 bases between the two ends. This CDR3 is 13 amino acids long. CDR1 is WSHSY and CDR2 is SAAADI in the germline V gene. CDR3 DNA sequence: TGCGCCAGCAGTGAGGGGGGGAGTTCACCCCTCCACTTT. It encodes CASSEGGSSPLHF.

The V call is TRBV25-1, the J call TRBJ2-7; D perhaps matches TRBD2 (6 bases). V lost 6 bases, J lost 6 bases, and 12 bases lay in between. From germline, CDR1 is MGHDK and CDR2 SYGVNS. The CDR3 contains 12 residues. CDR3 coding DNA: TGTGCCAGCAGGGGGACTGTAAGCGAGCAGTACTTC. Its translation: CASRGTVSEQYF.

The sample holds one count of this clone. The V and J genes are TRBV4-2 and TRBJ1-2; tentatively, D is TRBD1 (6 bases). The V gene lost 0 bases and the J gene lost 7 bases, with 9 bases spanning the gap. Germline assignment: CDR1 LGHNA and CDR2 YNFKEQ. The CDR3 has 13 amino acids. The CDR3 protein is CASSQDRGSGYTF. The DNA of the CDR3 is TGTGCCAGCAGCCAAGACAGGGGCTCTGGCTACACCTTC.

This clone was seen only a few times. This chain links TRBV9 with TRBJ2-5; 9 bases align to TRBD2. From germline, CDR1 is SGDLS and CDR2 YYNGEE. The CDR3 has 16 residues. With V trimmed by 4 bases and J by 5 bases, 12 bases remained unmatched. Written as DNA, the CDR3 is TGTGCCAGCAGCCCGTCGGGACTAGCTCGGGGGGAGACCCAGTACTTC. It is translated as CASSPSGLARGETQYF.

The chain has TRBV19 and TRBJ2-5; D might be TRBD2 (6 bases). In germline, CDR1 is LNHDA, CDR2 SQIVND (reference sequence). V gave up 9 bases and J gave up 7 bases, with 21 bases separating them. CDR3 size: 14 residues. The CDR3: CARSPSPGLRTQYF. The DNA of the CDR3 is TGTGCCAGATCCCCGTCACCGGGACTGCGGACCCAGTACTTC.

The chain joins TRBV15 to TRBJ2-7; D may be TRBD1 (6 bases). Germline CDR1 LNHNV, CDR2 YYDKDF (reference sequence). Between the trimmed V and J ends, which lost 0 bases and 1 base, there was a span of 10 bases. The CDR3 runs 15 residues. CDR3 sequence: CATSRDSTGSYEQYF. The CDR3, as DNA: TGTGCCACCAGCAGAGATTCAACAGGGTCCTACGAGCAGTACTTC. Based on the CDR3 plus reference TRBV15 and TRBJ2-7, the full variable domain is DAMVIQNPRYQVTQFGKPVTLSCSQTLNHNVMYWYQQKSSQAPKLLFHYYDKDFNNEADTPDNFQSRRPNTSFCFLDIRSPGLGDTAMYLCATSRDSTGSYEQYFGPGTRLTVT.

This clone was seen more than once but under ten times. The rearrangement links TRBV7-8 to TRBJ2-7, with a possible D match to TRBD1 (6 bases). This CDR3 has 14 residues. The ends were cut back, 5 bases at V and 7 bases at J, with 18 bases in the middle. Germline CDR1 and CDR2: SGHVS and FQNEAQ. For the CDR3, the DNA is TGTGCCAGCAGCGTCGACAGGAGAGTGGGGGAGCAGTACGTC. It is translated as CASSVDRRVGEQYV.

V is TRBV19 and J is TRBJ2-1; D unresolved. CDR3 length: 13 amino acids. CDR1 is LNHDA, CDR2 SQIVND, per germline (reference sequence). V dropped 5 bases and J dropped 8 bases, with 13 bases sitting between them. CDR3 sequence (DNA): TGTGCCAGTAGTCCGCAGACTCTCCATGAGCAGTTCTTC. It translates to CASSPQTLHEQFF.

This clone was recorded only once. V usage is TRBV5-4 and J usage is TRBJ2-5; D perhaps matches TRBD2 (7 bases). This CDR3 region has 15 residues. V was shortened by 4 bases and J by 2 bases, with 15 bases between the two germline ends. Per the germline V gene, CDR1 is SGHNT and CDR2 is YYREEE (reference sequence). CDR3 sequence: CASSDWGGLQETQYF. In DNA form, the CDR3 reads TGTGCCAGCAGCGACTGGGGGGGGCTGCAAGAGACCCAGTACTTC.

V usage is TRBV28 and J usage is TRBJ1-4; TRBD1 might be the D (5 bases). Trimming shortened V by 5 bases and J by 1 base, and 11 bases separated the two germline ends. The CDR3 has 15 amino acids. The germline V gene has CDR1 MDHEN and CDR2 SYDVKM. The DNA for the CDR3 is TGTGCCAGCAGTCGACAGCTATTAACTAATGAAAAACTGTTTTTT. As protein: CASSRQLLTNEKLFF.